The text below deals with one T cell receptor beta chain. These data belong to a study of cytomegalovirus exposure and HLA in healthy donors. Clones were sequenced by immunoSEQ multiplex PCR, and TCRdb holds only the in-frame ones, with some missing. The sample lists about 200,000 clones; approximately 86% were seen once. Looked up from germline, CDR1 is MDHEN and CDR2 is SYDVKM. Germline trimming cut 3 bases from V and 8 bases from J; bases unmatched to any gene: 11. The CDR3 totals 15 residues. The TCR was taken from a young woman in good health and CMV-seronegative. Material: PBMCs. This chain uses TRBV28 with TRBJ1-2; 8 nucleotides align to TRBD1. For the CDR3, the DNA is TGTGCCAGCAGTTTCAGCCCCCCAGGGGGCGTAGGCTACACCTTC. It encodes CASSFSPPGGVGYTF.